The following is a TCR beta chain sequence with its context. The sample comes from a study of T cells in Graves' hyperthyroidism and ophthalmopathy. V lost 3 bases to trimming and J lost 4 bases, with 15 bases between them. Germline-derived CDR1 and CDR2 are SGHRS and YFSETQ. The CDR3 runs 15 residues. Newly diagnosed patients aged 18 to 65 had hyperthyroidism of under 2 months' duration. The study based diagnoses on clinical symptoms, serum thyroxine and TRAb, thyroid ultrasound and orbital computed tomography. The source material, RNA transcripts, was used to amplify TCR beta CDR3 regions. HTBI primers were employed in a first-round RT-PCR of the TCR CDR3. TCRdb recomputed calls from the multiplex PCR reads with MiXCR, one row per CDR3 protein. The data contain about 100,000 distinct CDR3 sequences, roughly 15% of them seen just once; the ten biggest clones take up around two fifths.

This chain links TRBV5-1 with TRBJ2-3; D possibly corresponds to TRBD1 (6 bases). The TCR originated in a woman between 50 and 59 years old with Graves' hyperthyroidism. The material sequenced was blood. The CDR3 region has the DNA TGCGCCAGCAGCTCCCCGGACAGTAACCCAGATACGCAGTATTTT. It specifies CASSSPDSNPDTQYF.